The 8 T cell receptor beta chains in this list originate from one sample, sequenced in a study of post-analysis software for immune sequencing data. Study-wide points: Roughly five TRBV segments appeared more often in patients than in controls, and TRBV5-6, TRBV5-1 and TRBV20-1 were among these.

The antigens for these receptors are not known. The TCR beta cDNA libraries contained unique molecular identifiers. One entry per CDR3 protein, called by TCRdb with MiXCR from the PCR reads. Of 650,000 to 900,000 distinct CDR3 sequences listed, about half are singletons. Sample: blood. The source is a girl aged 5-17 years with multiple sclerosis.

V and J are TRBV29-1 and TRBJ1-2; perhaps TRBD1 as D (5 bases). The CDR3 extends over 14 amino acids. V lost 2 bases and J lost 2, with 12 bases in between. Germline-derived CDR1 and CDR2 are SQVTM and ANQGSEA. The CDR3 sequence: CSVELGEDNYGYTF. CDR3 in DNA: TGCAGCGTTGAACTGGGGGAAGACAACTATGGCTACACCTTC.

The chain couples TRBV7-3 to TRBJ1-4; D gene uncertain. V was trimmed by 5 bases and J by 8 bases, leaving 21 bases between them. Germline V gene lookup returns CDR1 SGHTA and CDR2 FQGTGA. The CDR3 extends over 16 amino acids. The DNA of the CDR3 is TGTGCCAGCAGCCGCCTAAGAAAGGCCAGGAACGAAAAACTGTTTTTT. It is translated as CASSRLRKARNEKLFF.

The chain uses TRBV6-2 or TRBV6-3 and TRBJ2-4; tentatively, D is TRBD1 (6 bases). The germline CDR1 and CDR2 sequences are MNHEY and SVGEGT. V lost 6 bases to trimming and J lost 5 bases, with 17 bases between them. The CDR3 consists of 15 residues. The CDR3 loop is CASRNIQGNENIQYF. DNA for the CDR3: TGTGCCAGCAGAAACATACAGGGAAACGAAAACATTCAGTACTTC.

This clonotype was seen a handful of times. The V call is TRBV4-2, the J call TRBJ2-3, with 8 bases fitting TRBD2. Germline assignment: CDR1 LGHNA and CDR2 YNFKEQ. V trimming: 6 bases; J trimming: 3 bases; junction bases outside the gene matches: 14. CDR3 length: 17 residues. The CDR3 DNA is TGTGCCAGCAGTCCCACCGGGACGGGAGGGGGTACAGATACGCAGTATTTT. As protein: CASSPTGTGGGTDTQYF.

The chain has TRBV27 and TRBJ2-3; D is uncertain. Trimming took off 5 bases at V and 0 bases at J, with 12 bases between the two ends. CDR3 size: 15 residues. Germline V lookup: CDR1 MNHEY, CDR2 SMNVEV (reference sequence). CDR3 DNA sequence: TGTGCCAGCAGTCCCAAGTGGGGTAGCACAGATACGCAGTATTTT. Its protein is CASSPKWGSTDTQYF.

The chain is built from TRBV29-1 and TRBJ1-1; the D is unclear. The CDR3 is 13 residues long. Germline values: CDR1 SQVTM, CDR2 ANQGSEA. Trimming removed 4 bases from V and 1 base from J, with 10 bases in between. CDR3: CSVVRHPNTEAFF. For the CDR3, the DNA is TGCAGCGTTGTACGGCACCCGAACACTGAAGCTTTCTTT.

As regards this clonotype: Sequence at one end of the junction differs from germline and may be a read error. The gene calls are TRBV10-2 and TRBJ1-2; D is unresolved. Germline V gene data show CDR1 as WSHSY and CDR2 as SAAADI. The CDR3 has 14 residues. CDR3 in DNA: TGCGCCAGCAGGGAGTCTAGGGCAGCCTATGGCTACACCTTC. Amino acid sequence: CASRESRAAYGYTF.

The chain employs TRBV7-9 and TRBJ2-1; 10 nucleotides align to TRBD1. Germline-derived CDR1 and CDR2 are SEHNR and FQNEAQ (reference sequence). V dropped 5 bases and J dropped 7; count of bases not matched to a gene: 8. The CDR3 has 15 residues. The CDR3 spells CASSGRDRGSNEQFF. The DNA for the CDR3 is TGTGCCAGCAGCGGCCGGGACAGGGGCTCGAATGAGCAGTTCTTC.